Below, one TCR beta chain is given with its context. Its antigen is currently unknown. TCR beta VDJ and CDR3 were profiled, and genomic DNA was the template. TCRdb re-derived calls from the reads in MiXCR, one entry per CDR3 protein. The sample holds 200,000 to 250,000 distinct CDR3 sequences, 65% seen once. Patients chosen for sequencing had CD8+CD57+ cells that had expanded, as shown by flow cytometry. A severe acquired aplastic anemia diagnosis applied to all patients. At the time of blood sampling, patients had not yet received any therapy. This sample is part of a study of CD8+CD57+ T cells in acquired aplastic anemia. Study results and limitations: Patients and controls shared over 25 CD8+ CDR3 sequences, highly expressed in patients. For CD8+ Simpson's diversity, patients and controls showed no significant difference.

This CDR3 has 15 residues. Germline-derived CDR1 and CDR2 are SEHNR and FQNEAQ (reference sequence). V lost 1 base and J lost 9; bases outside the gene matches: 4. The receptor was derived from a human donor with aplastic anemia. The sequenced material came from sorted CD4+, CD8+, or CD8+CD57+ T cells (not recorded which) from PBMCs. V usage is TRBV7-9 and J usage is TRBJ1-6, with 9 nucleotides matching TRBD1. The CDR3 coding sequence is TGTGCCAGCAGCTTAGAAGAGACAGGGGGTTCACCCCTCCACTTT. Amino acids: CASSLEETGGSPLHF.